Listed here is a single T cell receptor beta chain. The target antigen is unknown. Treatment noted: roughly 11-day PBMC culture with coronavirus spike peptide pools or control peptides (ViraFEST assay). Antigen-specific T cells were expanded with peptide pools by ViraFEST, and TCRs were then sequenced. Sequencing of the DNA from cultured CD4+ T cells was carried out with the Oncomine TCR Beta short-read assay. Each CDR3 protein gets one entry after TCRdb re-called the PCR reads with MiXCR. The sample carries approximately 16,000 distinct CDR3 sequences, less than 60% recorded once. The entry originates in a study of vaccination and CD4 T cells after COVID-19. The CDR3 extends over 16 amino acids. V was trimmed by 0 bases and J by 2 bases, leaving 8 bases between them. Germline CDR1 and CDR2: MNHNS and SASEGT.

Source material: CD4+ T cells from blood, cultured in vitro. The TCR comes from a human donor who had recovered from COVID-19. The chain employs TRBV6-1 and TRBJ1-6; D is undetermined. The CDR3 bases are TGTGCCAGCAGTGAAGCGCCGTCAGCCTATAATTCACCCCTCCACTTT. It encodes CASSEAPSAYNSPLHF.